Listed below are T cell receptor beta chains from one sample, sequenced in a study of T cell responses to AZD1222 COVID-19 vaccine. This table comes from immunoSEQ multiplex PCR, and its TCRdb copy is limited to in-frame clones, with some not included. The top ten clones hold over 10% of a sample with 70,000 or so clones, about three quarters of them seen once. Sequenced here: peripheral blood, sampled on day 0 of AZD1222 vaccination. The receptors originated from an adult in good health. Both conserved end residues are part of each CDR3. The order of the fields is D gene, J gene, V gene, clone size, CDR3 protein, CDR3 DNA. D genes are given only for firm matches. Size is omitted from some rows. Given values are once, few, many or a class for expanded clones.

d_gene: -; j_gene: TRBJ2-7; v_gene: TRBV6-1; abundance: once; CDR3aa: CASSENPDTSSEQYF; CDR3nt: TGTGCCAGCAGTGAAAACCCGGACACTTCCTCCGAGCAGTACTTC
d_gene: TRBD2; j_gene: TRBJ2-2; v_gene: TRBV6-4; abundance: medium-sized; CDR3aa: CASSAGTSDTGELFF; CDR3nt: TGTGCCAGCAGCGCCGGGACTAGCGACACCGGGGAGCTGTTTTTT
d_gene: TRBD1; j_gene: TRBJ2-1; v_gene: TRBV2; abundance: -; CDR3aa: CASRQGSGQFF; CDR3nt: TGTGCCAGCAGACAGGGGTCGGGGCAGTTCTTC
d_gene: -; j_gene: TRBJ1-1; v_gene: TRBV5-6; abundance: once; CDR3aa: CASSFAGEAFF; CDR3nt: TGTGCCAGCAGCTTTGCCGGCGAAGCTTTCTTT
d_gene: -; j_gene: TRBJ2-1; v_gene: TRBV5-1; abundance: -; CDR3aa: CASSLGQSNEQFF; CDR3nt: TGCGCCAGCAGCTTGGGACAGAGCAATGAGCAGTTCTTC
d_gene: TRBD2; j_gene: TRBJ2-3; v_gene: TRBV5-1; abundance: -; CDR3aa: CASSLGLAGGSDTQYF; CDR3nt: TGCGCCAGCAGCTTGGGACTAGCGGGGGGAAGCGATACGCAGTATTTT
d_gene: -; j_gene: TRBJ1-1; v_gene: TRBV30; abundance: -; CDR3aa: CAWSERTLYYGQAFF; CDR3nt: TGTGCCTGGAGCGAAAGGACTCTTTATTATGGTCAAGCTTTCTTT
d_gene: -; j_gene: TRBJ1-4; v_gene: TRBV3-1/TRBV3-2; abundance: -; CDR3aa: CASSHRTEKLFF; CDR3nt: TGTGCCAGCAGCCATAGGACAGAAAAACTGTTTTTT
d_gene: -; j_gene: TRBJ1-1; v_gene: TRBV10-3; abundance: -; CDR3aa: CAISGVNTEAFF; CDR3nt: TGTGCCATCAGTGGAGTGAACACTGAAGCTTTCTTT
d_gene: -; j_gene: TRBJ2-3; v_gene: TRBV18; abundance: -; CDR3aa: CASSPGSGYTQYF; CDR3nt: TGTGCCAGCTCACCCGGGAGTGGGTATACGCAGTATTTT
d_gene: -; j_gene: TRBJ2-1; v_gene: TRBV28; abundance: -; CDR3aa: CASRLARYNEQFF; CDR3nt: TGTGCCAGCAGGCTCGCCCGTTACAATGAGCAGTTCTTC
d_gene: -; j_gene: TRBJ2-3; v_gene: TRBV19; abundance: -; CDR3aa: CASSRRLGGRTDTQYF; CDR3nt: TGTGCCAGTAGTCGGCGCCTCGGGGGTCGGACAGATACGCAGTATTTT
d_gene: -; j_gene: TRBJ1-2; v_gene: TRBV4-3; abundance: -; CDR3aa: CASSQDSAGNGYTF; CDR3nt: TGCGCCAGCAGCCAAGACTCGGCAGGGAATGGCTACACCTTC
d_gene: -; j_gene: TRBJ1-6; v_gene: TRBV5-1; abundance: -; CDR3aa: CASSLAASGVSPLHF; CDR3nt: TGCGCCAGCAGCTTGGCAGCCAGCGGGGTTTCACCCCTCCACTTT
d_gene: TRBD2; j_gene: TRBJ2-3; v_gene: TRBV27; abundance: -; CDR3aa: CASSSVGLAGTDTQYF; CDR3nt: TGTGCCAGCAGTTCCGTCGGACTAGCGGGCACAGATACGCAGTATTTT
d_gene: TRBD1; j_gene: TRBJ2-3; v_gene: TRBV18; abundance: -; CDR3aa: CASSPQGAYRDTQYF; CDR3nt: TGTGCCAGCTCACCGCAGGGGGCGTACCGGGATACGCAGTATTTT
d_gene: TRBD2; j_gene: TRBJ2-1; v_gene: TRBV20-1; abundance: -; CDR3aa: CSASSMRLAGDEQFF; CDR3nt: TGCAGTGCTAGTAGTATGAGACTAGCGGGGGATGAGCAGTTCTTC
d_gene: TRBD1; j_gene: TRBJ2-7; v_gene: TRBV7-9; abundance: -; CDR3aa: CASSKDRGYEQYF; CDR3nt: TGTGCCAGCAGCAAGGACAGGGGGTACGAGCAGTACTTC
d_gene: TRBD1; j_gene: TRBJ2-7; v_gene: TRBV6-5; abundance: once; CDR3aa: CASSTMDRSYEQYF; CDR3nt: TGTGCCAGCAGTACAATGGACAGGTCCTACGAGCAGTACTTC
d_gene: TRBD2; j_gene: TRBJ2-1; v_gene: TRBV3-1/TRBV3-2; abundance: -; CDR3aa: CASSPTPRTSGGAYEQFF; CDR3nt: TGTGCCAGCAGCCCCACCCCCCGGACTAGCGGGGGGGCATATGAGCAGTTCTTC
d_gene: -; j_gene: TRBJ1-1; v_gene: TRBV12-3/TRBV12-4; abundance: -; CDR3aa: CASSIGAEAFF; CDR3nt: TGTGCCAGCAGTATCGGAGCGGAAGCTTTCTTT
d_gene: -; j_gene: TRBJ1-5; v_gene: TRBV6-6; abundance: -; CDR3aa: CASSYRGGDQPQHF; CDR3nt: TGTGCCAGCAGTTACCGGGGGGGGGATCAGCCCCAGCATTTT
d_gene: -; j_gene: TRBJ1-1; v_gene: TRBV23-1; abundance: -; CDR3aa: CASSHTGGDISEAFF; CDR3nt: TGCGCCAGCAGTCACACGGGGGGGGACATCTCTGAAGCTTTCTTT
d_gene: -; j_gene: TRBJ1-2; v_gene: TRBV10-1; abundance: once; CDR3aa: CASSDGYGYTF; CDR3nt: TGCGCCAGCAGTGACGGCTATGGCTACACCTTC
d_gene: TRBD1; j_gene: TRBJ1-1; v_gene: TRBV5-1; abundance: -; CDR3aa: CASSLGQGDWNTEAFF; CDR3nt: TGCGCCAGCAGCTTGGGGCAGGGGGATTGGAACACTGAAGCTTTCTTT
d_gene: -; j_gene: TRBJ2-7; v_gene: TRBV19; abundance: -; CDR3aa: CASSRDGSYEQYF; CDR3nt: TGTGCCAGTAGCAGGGACGGATCCTACGAGCAGTACTTC
d_gene: -; j_gene: TRBJ2-1; v_gene: TRBV29-1; abundance: once; CDR3aa: CSVVRGVVLNEQFF; CDR3nt: TGCAGCGTTGTTCGCGGGGTCGTGTTGAATGAGCAGTTCTTC
d_gene: -; j_gene: TRBJ1-4; v_gene: TRBV10-3; abundance: few; CDR3aa: CAISVVKNEKLFF; CDR3nt: TGTGCCATCAGTGTAGTAAAGAATGAAAAACTGTTTTTT
d_gene: -; j_gene: TRBJ2-7; v_gene: TRBV6-1; abundance: -; CDR3aa: CASSEAGASYEQYF; CDR3nt: TGTGCCAGCAGTGAAGCGGGGGCCTCCTACGAGCAGTACTTC
d_gene: TRBD1; j_gene: TRBJ1-2; v_gene: TRBV5-6; abundance: few; CDR3aa: CASSLGQAPRYGYTF; CDR3nt: TGTGCCAGCAGCTTAGGACAGGCCCCGAGGTATGGCTACACCTTC
d_gene: -; j_gene: TRBJ2-3; v_gene: TRBV7-3; abundance: -; CDR3aa: CASSPRGGIVDTQYF; CDR3nt: TGTGCCAGCAGTCCTCGAGGAGGAATAGTAGATACGCAGTATTTT
d_gene: -; j_gene: TRBJ1-3; v_gene: TRBV27; abundance: -; CDR3aa: CASSPRGAGGNTIYF; CDR3nt: TGTGCCAGCAGCCCCAGGGGCGCTGGGGGAAACACCATATATTTT
d_gene: -; j_gene: TRBJ1-1; v_gene: TRBV7-9; abundance: -; CDR3aa: CASSPNWGANTEAFF; CDR3nt: TGTGCCAGCAGCCCGAATTGGGGGGCCAACACTGAAGCTTTCTTT
d_gene: -; j_gene: TRBJ2-1; v_gene: TRBV6-2/TRBV6-3; abundance: -; CDR3aa: CASSFNGDEQFF; CDR3nt: TGTGCCAGCAGTTTCAACGGCGATGAGCAGTTCTTC
d_gene: -; j_gene: TRBJ2-1; v_gene: TRBV27; abundance: -; CDR3aa: CASIRGNEQFF; CDR3nt: TGTGCCAGCATAAGGGGCAATGAGCAGTTCTTC
d_gene: -; j_gene: TRBJ2-4; v_gene: TRBV5-6; abundance: once; CDR3aa: CASSLGQGKDIQYF; CDR3nt: TGTGCCAGCAGCTTGGGCCAGGGGAAAGACATTCAGTACTTC
d_gene: -; j_gene: TRBJ2-6; v_gene: TRBV4-3; abundance: -; CDR3aa: CASSQDKWRNSGANVLTF; CDR3nt: TGCGCCAGCAGCCAAGATAAGTGGCGGAACTCTGGGGCCAACGTCCTGACTTTC
d_gene: TRBD1; j_gene: TRBJ2-2; v_gene: TRBV3-1/TRBV3-2; abundance: -; CDR3aa: CASSLSRGLNTGELFF; CDR3nt: TGTGCCAGCAGCCTTTCCAGGGGGTTGAACACCGGGGAGCTGTTTTTT
d_gene: TRBD2; j_gene: TRBJ2-3; v_gene: TRBV6-4; abundance: once; CDR3aa: CASSDSAGGPDTQYF; CDR3nt: TGTGCCAGCAGTGACTCAGCGGGGGGGCCAGATACGCAGTATTTT
d_gene: -; j_gene: TRBJ1-2; v_gene: TRBV7-3; abundance: -; CDR3aa: CASSLGAGNYGYTF; CDR3nt: TGTGCCAGCAGCTTAGGGGCCGGTAACTATGGCTACACCTTC
d_gene: TRBD1; j_gene: TRBJ1-1; v_gene: TRBV2; abundance: once; CDR3aa: CASRQGMNTEAFF; CDR3nt: TGTGCCAGCAGACAGGGGATGAACACTGAAGCTTTCTTT
d_gene: -; j_gene: TRBJ2-1; v_gene: TRBV7-8; abundance: -; CDR3aa: CASSPGYNEQFF; CDR3nt: TGTGCCAGCAGCCCTGGGTACAATGAGCAGTTCTTC
d_gene: -; j_gene: TRBJ2-1; v_gene: TRBV2; abundance: -; CDR3aa: CASSVRNEQFF; CDR3nt: TGTGCCAGCAGTGTCCGGAATGAGCAGTTCTTC
d_gene: -; j_gene: TRBJ1-1; v_gene: TRBV10-3; abundance: -; CDR3aa: CAGRGRLNTEAFF; CDR3nt: TGTGCCGGGAGGGGGAGACTAAACACTGAAGCTTTCTTT
d_gene: TRBD1; j_gene: TRBJ1-6; v_gene: TRBV7-2; abundance: -; CDR3aa: CASSSARGRGSYNSPLHF; CDR3nt: TGTGCCAGCAGCTCCGCCAGGGGGCGCGGGTCCTATAATTCACCCCTCCACTTT
d_gene: -; j_gene: TRBJ1-1; v_gene: TRBV9; abundance: -; CDR3aa: CASSVAGAGTEAFF; CDR3nt: TGTGCCAGCAGCGTCGCTGGGGCGGGGACTGAAGCTTTCTTT
d_gene: -; j_gene: TRBJ2-7; v_gene: TRBV28; abundance: -; CDR3aa: CASSFLYEQYF; CDR3nt: TGTGCCAGCAGTTTCCTTTACGAGCAGTACTTC
d_gene: TRBD1; j_gene: TRBJ2-2; v_gene: TRBV5-1; abundance: -; CDR3aa: CASSDTGTVTGELFF; CDR3nt: TGCGCCAGCAGCGATACCGGGACAGTGACCGGGGAGCTGTTTTTT